The 30 T cell receptor beta chains below all came from one sample that was sequenced in a study of beta chain features in type 1 diabetes. General study findings and limits: In all four CD4+ subsets, TCRB CDR3 length was significantly, moderately reduced in type 1 diabetes.

Expressed TCRB transcripts got sequenced, as all isolated RNA was reverse transcribed. Repertoires were generated with immunoSEQ multiplex PCR, while TCRdb's copy carries only in-frame clones and drops some. The table has 310,000 or so clones, approximately 10% seen once. These TCRs are of unknown antigen specificity. What was sequenced was central memory CD4+ T cells from blood. These receptors were obtained from a man aged 25-45 years with type 1 diabetes.

To note about this clone: With a far larger clone one base away, a read error is the likely cause. Other DNA sequences from this sample encode an identical CDR3 as well. The chain joins TRBV5-6 to TRBJ2-4; no definite D call. The V gene's germline CDR1 is SGHDT and CDR2 YYEEEE. The length of the CDR3 is 14 residues. V was trimmed by 0 bases and J by 2 bases, leaving 6 bases between them. CDR3 residues: CASSLGGSKNIQYF. The CDR3, as DNA: TGTGCCAGCAGCTTGGGGGGATCCAAAAACATTCAGTACTTC.

This clone was observed a few times. At the DNA level, this CDR3 is encoded by other sequences in the same sample as well. The gene calls are TRBV5-1 and TRBJ2-1, with 9 bases matching TRBD1. Per the germline V gene, CDR1 is SGHRS and CDR2 is YFSETQ. After removal of 3 bases from V and 4 bases from J, the junction contained 5 bases not matched to a gene. There are 15 residues in the CDR3. CDR3: CASSSGTGSYNEQFF. CDR3 sequence (DNA): TGCGCCAGCAGCTCCGGGACAGGGAGTTACAATGAGCAGTTCTTC.

The V call is TRBV10-3, the J call TRBJ2-7; 7 bases are a match to TRBD1. The CDR3 spans 14 residues. V was pared by 6 bases and J by 5 bases, with 10 bases of the junction left unmatched. CDR1 is ENHRY, CDR2 SYGVKD, per germline. The CDR3 DNA is TGTGCCATCAGCGACAGCAGAGGGGGCGACGAGCAGTACTTC. Its translation is CAISDSRGGDEQYF.

This sequence joins TRBV5-1 and TRBJ1-5; TRBD1 aligns across 9 bases. CDR1 is SGHRS and CDR2 is YFSETQ in the germline V gene. Germline trimming cut 4 bases from V and 7 bases from J; bases unmatched to any gene: 9. The CDR3 is made up of 15 amino acids. CDR3 DNA sequence: TGCGCCAGCAGCACGACCTCGGGACAGGGACAGCCCCAGCATTTT. Encoded protein: CASSTTSGQGQPQHF.

This clone turned up a few times. The genes are TRBV9 and TRBJ2-1; a possible D gene is TRBD2 (5 bases). V dropped 1 base and J dropped 10 bases, with 12 bases sitting between them. Per the germline V gene, CDR1 is SGDLS and CDR2 is YYNGEE. CDR3 length: 13 amino acids. CDR3 sequence reads: CASSVYPEGEQFF. The DNA of the CDR3 is TGTGCCAGCAGCGTATACCCAGAGGGCGAGCAGTTCTTC.

The chain is built from TRBV30 and TRBJ1-5; the D gene is possibly TRBD1 (5 bases). Germline CDR1 reads GTSNPN; CDR2 reads SVGIG (reference sequence). CDR3 size: 15 residues. Trimming took 3 bases from V and 4 from J, leaving 16 bases between them. As DNA, the CDR3 is TGTGCCTGGAGCCCCATCGGGGGGACTAATCAGCCCCAGCATTTT. Protein sequence: CAWSPIGGTNQPQHF.

The rearrangement uses TRBV7-8 and TRBJ2-5; D gene ambiguous. Trimming shortened V by 5 bases and J by 2 bases, and 12 bases separated the two germline ends. Germline-derived CDR1 and CDR2 are SGHVS and FQNEAQ. The CDR3 runs 14 residues. Written as DNA, the CDR3 is TGTGCCAGCAGCCTCCGGGCAAATCAAGAGACCCAGTACTTC. Protein sequence: CASSLRANQETQYF.

This clone was counted only a few times. The J gene is TRBJ2-7, the V gene TRBV5-6; D uncertain. The CDR3 contains 15 residues. Germline assignment: CDR1 SGHDT and CDR2 YYEEEE. The V gene lost 4 bases and the J gene lost 1 base, with 15 bases spanning the gap. CDR3: CASSESGLQSYEQYF. The CDR3 region has the DNA TGTGCCAGCAGCGAATCAGGTCTCCAATCCTACGAGCAGTACTTC.

This clone was found a few times. CDR3: CASSQELGAGEQYF. The CDR3, as DNA: TGCGCCAGCAGCCAAGAACTGGGGGCTGGCGAGCAGTACTTC. The J gene is TRBJ2-7, the V gene TRBV4-1; D is possibly TRBD1 (6 bases). Trimming cost V 0 bases and J 6 bases, with 12 bases left between them. The CDR3 extends over 14 amino acids. Germline loops: CDR1 MGHRA, CDR2 YSYEKL.

This clone has more than one count but fewer than ten. V gene TRBV7-2 combines with J gene TRBJ2-3; no clear D gene. V lost 1 base, J lost 0 bases, and 5 bases lay in between. Germline loops: CDR1 SGHTA, CDR2 FQGNSA. This CDR3 is built from 14 residues. CDR3 protein: CASSLGMSTDTQYF. The CDR3 DNA sequence: TGTGCCAGCAGCTTAGGCATGAGCACAGATACGCAGTATTTT.

The chain carries TRBV9 and TRBJ2-2; the D is unclear. V lost 4 bases and J lost 1, with 14 bases in between. The CDR3 consists of 16 residues. From germline, CDR1 is SGDLS and CDR2 YYNGEE. The CDR3 here is CASSRGSFQNTGELFF. CDR3 DNA: TGTGCCAGCAGCAGAGGTTCGTTCCAGAACACCGGGGAGCTGTTTTTT. The complete variable domain, with remaining parts taken from reference TRBV9 and TRBJ2-2, reads DSGVTQTPKHLITATGQRVTLRCSPRSGDLSVYWYQQSLDQGLQFLIQYYNGEERAKGNILERFSAQQFPDLHSELNLSSLELGDSALYFCASSRGSFQNTGELFFGEGSRLTVL.

J is TRBJ2-7 and V is TRBV5-6; the D is unclear. This CDR3 comprises 15 residues. V was shortened by 2 bases and J by 1 base, with 13 bases between the two germline ends. In germline, CDR1 is SGHDT, CDR2 YYEEEE. CDR3: CASSFTQRLSYEQYF. The DNA of the CDR3 is TGTGCCAGCAGCTTCACCCAGCGCCTTTCCTACGAGCAGTACTTC.

Points on this clone: This CDR3 is also generated by other DNA sequences in the sample. V usage is TRBV5-1 and J usage is TRBJ2-7, with 9 bases aligning to TRBD1. Trimming at V came to 5 bases and at J to 2 bases, leaving 2 bases not matched to a gene. The germline V gene encodes CDR1 SGHRS and CDR2 YFSETQ. The CDR3 extends over 13 amino acids. Here the CDR3 DNA reads TGCGCCAGCAGAGGGACAGGGACCTACGAGCAGTACTTC. It specifies CASRGTGTYEQYF. Looking up the rest from reference TRBV5-1 and TRBJ2-7 gives the full variable domain: KAGVTQTPRYLIKTRGQQVTLSCSPISGHRSVSWYQQTPGQGLQFLFEYFSETQRNKGNFPGRFSGRQFSNSRSEMNVSTLELGDSALYLCASRGTGTYEQYFGPGTRLTVT.

The chain carries TRBV28 and TRBJ2-6, with D possibly being TRBD1 or TRBD2 (5 bases each). The CDR3 is 16 amino acids. Trimming removed 3 bases from V and 4 bases from J, with 13 bases in between. Germline CDR1 reads MDHEN; CDR2 reads SYDVKM. The CDR3 DNA reads TGTGCCAGCAGTTTGAGGGGTACGGTCGGGGCCAACGTCCTGACTTTC. This encodes CASSLRGTVGANVLTF.

This clone turned up a few times. The V gene is TRBV11-2, the J gene TRBJ1-3; D is unclear. Deletions cut 3 bases from V and 2 bases from J, with 11 bases between. The CDR3 is 15 residues long. CDR1 and CDR2 (germline): SGHAT, FQNNGV. The chain's CDR3 is CASSLGGGTGNTIYF. CDR3 nucleotide sequence: TGTGCCAGCAGCTTGGGTGGAGGAACTGGAAACACCATATATTTT.

The chain employs TRBV7-9 and TRBJ2-7; no clear D. This CDR3 contains 14 residues. Germline CDR1 is SEHNR and CDR2 is FQNEAQ (reference sequence). Trimming shortened V by 5 bases and J by 2 bases, and 13 bases separated the two germline ends. The CDR3 is CASSVGQAAYEQYF. Written as DNA, the CDR3 is TGTGCCAGCAGCGTAGGGCAGGCTGCCTACGAGCAGTACTTC. The entire variable domain, with the rest obtained from reference TRBV7-9 and TRBJ2-7, is as follows: DTGVSQNPRHKITKRGQNVTFRCDPISEHNRLYWYRQTLGQGPEFLTYFQNEAQLEKSRLLSDRFSAERPKGSFSTLEIQRTEQGDSAMYLCASSVGQAAYEQYFGPGTRLTVT.

V gene TRBV5-8 combines with J gene TRBJ2-1, with 8 bases lining up with TRBD2. The germline V gene has CDR1 SGHTS and CDR2 YDEGEE. This CDR3 is built from 15 residues. The V segment lost 5 bases and the J segment 10 bases; nucleotides outside the gene matches: 14. CDR3 protein: CASRTIRGGGPEQFF. The CDR3 region has the DNA TGTGCCAGCAGGACGATTCGGGGCGGGGGGCCGGAGCAGTTCTTC.

The V call is TRBV29-1, the J call TRBJ2-3; the match to TRBD2 covers 9 bases. The CDR3 runs to 16 residues. CDR1 is SQVTM, CDR2 ANQGSEA, per germline. V was clipped by 6 bases and J by 2 bases; unmatched bases: 12. CDR3 nucleotide sequence: TGCAGCGTCGACGACGGAGCGGGGGGCGTCACAGATACGCAGTATTTT. This codes for CSVDDGAGGVTDTQYF.

This clone was seen a handful of times. The chain recombines TRBV5-1 with TRBJ1-2; perhaps TRBD1 as D (5 bases). Germline V gives CDR1 SGHRS, CDR2 YFSETQ. The CDR3 length is 15 residues. V lost 0 bases to trimming and J lost 4 bases, with 13 bases between them. Here the CDR3 DNA reads TGCGCCAGCAGCTTGGATGACGGTGGGGCCTATGGCTACACCTTC. Translation gives CASSLDDGGAYGYTF.

This chain connects TRBV4-1 to TRBJ2-3; D gene ambiguous. This CDR3 has 15 amino acids. CDR1 and CDR2 from the germline V gene are MGHRA and YSYEKL. Trimming left V 4 bases short and J 4 bases short, with 15 bases between. This CDR3 is CASSLYRGEADTQYF. CDR3 nucleotide sequence: TGCGCCAGCAGCCTATATCGTGGTGAGGCAGATACGCAGTATTTT.

The rearrangement uses TRBV5-1 and TRBJ1-4; 9 bases match TRBD1. CDR1 is SGHRS, CDR2 YFSETQ, per germline. CDR3 length: 15 amino acids. The V gene end was trimmed by 3 bases and the J gene end by 7 bases; junction bases not matched to a gene: 7. CDR3 sequence: CASSSSGTGSEKLFF. DNA for the CDR3: TGCGCCAGCAGCTCCTCCGGGACAGGGAGTGAAAAACTGTTTTTT.

This clone has a handful of counts. V and J are TRBV4-3 and TRBJ2-1; D is perhaps TRBD2 (6 bases). The ends were cut back, 1 base at V and 10 bases at J, with 14 bases in the middle. CDR1 is LGHNA and CDR2 is YSLEER in the germline V gene. The CDR3 loop spans 14 amino acids. CDR3 bases: TGCGCCAGCAGCCAAGTGAAAAGCGGGCCCGAGCAGTTCTTC. This translates into CASSQVKSGPEQFF.

The chain has TRBV6-1 and TRBJ2-1; the D gene is possibly TRBD2 (6 bases). The V gene lost 11 bases and the J gene lost 13 bases, with 18 bases spanning the gap. The CDR3 length is 11 residues. The germline gives CDR1 MNHNS, CDR2 SASEGT. CDR3: CAAAGWGSQFF. The CDR3 DNA is TGTGCCGCCGCGGGATGGGGAAGCCAGTTCTTC.

This clone was seen only a few times. This chain connects TRBV18 to TRBJ2-1, with D maybe TRBD1 (6 bases). CDR1 and CDR2 (germline): KGHSH, LQKENI. The V gene lost 1 base and the J gene lost 7 bases, with 8 bases spanning the gap. The CDR3 consists of 13 residues. The CDR3 here is CASSPHRANEQFF. The CDR3 nucleotides read TGTGCCAGCTCACCACACAGGGCGAATGAGCAGTTCTTC.

A few counts support this clone. The chain carries TRBV5-1 and TRBJ2-3; 7 bases align to TRBD1. This CDR3 spans 14 amino acids. J was trimmed by 6 bases and V by 3 bases; bases with no gene match: 7. Germline lookup yields CDR1 SGHRS and CDR2 YFSETQ. This CDR3 is CASSSGTVTDTQYF. CDR3 coding DNA: TGCGCCAGCAGCTCCGGGACAGTGACTGATACGCAGTATTTT.

The table lists this clone with a few counts. The V gene is TRBV29-1, the J gene TRBJ1-1; a weak D match, TRBD1 (6 bases). Germline CDR1 SQVTM, CDR2 ANQGSEA. Trimming took off 5 bases at V and 4 bases at J, with 14 bases between the two ends. There are 13 residues in the CDR3. CDR3 region: CSVTAGASTEAFF. The CDR3 DNA reads TGCAGCGTTACGGCAGGGGCGAGCACTGAAGCTTTCTTT. The full variable domain, completed using reference TRBV29-1 and TRBJ1-1, is SAVISQKPSRDICQRGTSLTIQCQVDSQVTMMFWYRQQPGQSLTLIATANQGSEATYESGFVIDKFPISRPNLTFSTLTVSNMSPEDSSIYLCSVTAGASTEAFFGQGTRLTVV.

The chain carries TRBV7-9 and TRBJ1-5; 7 positions match TRBD1. The CDR3 extends over 14 amino acids. Germline-derived CDR1 and CDR2 are SEHNR and FQNEAQ (reference sequence). The trim removed 5 bases at V and 4 bases at J, leaving 5 bases unmatched. The CDR3 spells CASSGGQLNQPQHF. CDR3 coding DNA: TGTGCCAGCAGCGGGGGACAGCTGAATCAGCCCCAGCATTTT.

V usage is TRBV20-1 and J usage is TRBJ2-7, with D hard to call. Germline lookup yields CDR1 DFQATT and CDR2 SNEGSKA (reference sequence). Trimming left V 0 bases short and J 7 bases short, with 7 bases between. CDR3 length: 11 amino acids. The CDR3, as DNA: TGCAGTGCTAGAGATTTTAGGGAGCAGTACTTC. The encoded protein is CSARDFREQYF.

This clone has more than one count but fewer than ten. This rearrangement joins TRBV21-1 to TRBJ1-5; the tabulated D call, TRBD1, remains unverified against the DNA. TRBV21-1 is a pseudogene. The CDR3 spans 16 residues. The CDR3 DNA follows: TGTGCCAGCAGCAAAGCGACAGGGAATAGCAATCAGCCCCAGCATTTT. This encodes CASSKATGNSNQPQHF.

Only a few counts were recorded for this clone. This chain links TRBV9 with TRBJ2-5; D possibly corresponds to TRBD2 (5 bases). Trimming removed 0 bases at V and 1 base at J, with 13 bases between. This CDR3 region has 16 residues. Germline V gene lookup returns CDR1 SGDLS and CDR2 YYNGEE. Here the CDR3 reads CASSVATGGSQETQYF. For the CDR3, the DNA is TGTGCCAGCAGCGTAGCCACGGGCGGGTCCCAAGAGACCCAGTACTTC.